This T cell receptor (beta chain) was found in a study of blood T cell repertoires in COVID-19. On the study more broadly: Material from acute and convalescent COVID-19 was sourced from the United States, Italy and Spain. From T cells, B-cell-depleted T cells, or PBMCs came the material, which was cDNA or gDNA.

As originally analysed: Estimation of nucleated cell counts was performed using reference gene primer amplification. The repertoire was sequenced with immunoSEQ multiplex PCR; TCRdb's copy has only in-frame clones and lacks some. V, J and clone size are those of that table, while D and trimming were read from the DNA. The sample holds about 280,000 clones; around nine tenths are singletons and the top ten take around 11%. CDR1 GTSNPN and CDR2 SVGIG come from the germline V gene (reference sequence). The CDR3 consists of 15 residues. The V and J ends lost 2 bases and 8 bases, in that order; junction bases with no gene match: 13.

The chain links TRBV30 to TRBJ1-2; 8 bases are a match to TRBD1. The sample was peripheral blood. This receptor was identified in a woman under 40 with COVID-19, enrolled during active disease. The CDR3 loop is CAWSSYGQGAEGYTF. CDR3 DNA sequence: TGTGCCTGGAGTTCGTATGGGCAGGGGGCAGAAGGCTACACCTTC.